Each of the 9 T cell receptor beta chains below was sequenced from the same sample in a study of T cell repertoires in aging, cancer and after chemotherapy. Peripheral blood genomic DNA, not sorted cells or RNA, was the template. TRB rearrangements spanning V, D and J were amplified using mixed TRB-A/B primers. TCRdb reprocessed the multiplex PCR reads via MiXCR and lists one record per CDR3 protein. The repertoire holds around 9,300 distinct CDR3 sequences, 20% to 30% seen once, with approximately 13% in the top ten. Specimen: blood. These receptors were taken from a human donor with a blood cancer. The donor label of this sample is uncertain.

The CDR3 DNA reads as TGCAGTGCTAGAATTGTCGAGGGACCCGGGACAGGGACTAACTATGGCTACACCTTC. Its translation: CSARIVEGPGTGTNYGYTF. The chain uses TRBV20-1 and TRBJ1-2; 9 positions agree with TRBD1. The length of the CDR3 is 19 residues. V lost 2 bases and J lost 0; bases outside the gene matches: 16. The germline V gene encodes CDR1 DFQATT and CDR2 SNEGSKA (reference sequence).

The J gene is TRBJ2-3, the V gene TRBV6-5; 12 bases align to TRBD2. Unmatched junction bases numbered 10, after V lost 5 bases and J lost 4 bases. Germline CDR1 is MNHEY and CDR2 is SVGAGI. The CDR3 loop spans 17 amino acids. CDR3 nucleotide sequence: TGTGCCAGCAGTAACAGCCTACTAGCGGGAGGACCAGATACGCAGTATTTT. This translates into CASSNSLLAGGPDTQYF.

This clonotype has at least ten counts. The chain carries TRBV18 and TRBJ2-1, with D possibly matching TRBD2 (7 bases). This CDR3 is built from 12 residues. Per the germline V gene, CDR1 is KGHSH and CDR2 is LQKENI. V was cut by 3 bases and J by 8 bases, with 8 bases left in between. CDR3 amino acids: CASSPGGHEQFF. The DNA for the CDR3 is TGTGCCAGCTCACCGGGGGGGCATGAGCAGTTCTTC.

V and J are TRBV20-1 and TRBJ1-2, with TRBD1 as a possible D gene (5 bases). In germline, CDR1 is DFQATT, CDR2 SNEGSKA (reference sequence). CDR3 length: 14 residues. Trimming pared 0 bases from V and 4 bases from J, leaving 12 bases between. This CDR3 reads CSARDPLGGYGYTF. CDR3 coding DNA: TGCAGTGCTAGAGATCCCCTCGGGGGCTATGGCTACACCTTC.

This sequence joins TRBV5-5 and TRBJ2-1, with TRBD2 matching over 8 bases. The V gene's germline CDR1 is SGHKS and CDR2 YYEKEE (reference sequence). With V trimmed by 5 bases and J by 6 bases, 13 bases remained unmatched. This CDR3 spans 16 amino acids. CDR3 residues: CASSSQGSGNRNEQFF. As DNA, the CDR3 is TGTGCCAGCAGTTCCCAGGGTAGCGGGAATCGCAATGAGCAGTTCTTC.

This clonotype has more than one count but fewer than ten. V is TRBV15 and J is TRBJ2-5; maybe TRBD2 (5 bases). Germline loops: CDR1 LNHNV, CDR2 YYDKDF (reference sequence). Trimming left V 5 bases short and J 5 bases short, with 15 bases between. CDR3 length equals 14 residues. The CDR3: CATSRRGPDETQYF. CDR3 bases: TGTGCCACCAGCCGTCGAGGGCCGGATGAGACCCAGTACTTC.

The rearrangement links TRBV12-3 or TRBV12-4 to TRBJ2-4; D might be TRBD1 (5 bases). The CDR3 consists of 15 residues. V gave up 4 bases and J gave up 2 bases, with 12 bases separating them. The CDR3 reads CASSSLTVTKNIQYF. CDR3 DNA sequence: TGTGCCAGCAGTTCTCTGACAGTAACCAAAAACATTCAGTACTTC.

This clonotype occurred a few times. V usage is TRBV6-2 or TRBV6-3 and J usage is TRBJ2-7; D tentatively fits TRBD1 or TRBD2 (5 bases each). The CDR3 has 15 amino acids. V gave up 4 bases and J gave up 2 bases, with 15 bases separating them. Germline CDR1 and CDR2: MNHEY and SVGEGT. The CDR3 reads CASSSTLRGTYEQYF. The CDR3, as DNA: TGTGCCAGCAGTTCTACCTTGAGGGGTACCTACGAGCAGTACTTC.

In its sample, this clonotype was seen many times. This chain uses TRBV11-3 with TRBJ1-6; no reliable D call. Looked up from germline, CDR1 is SGHNT and CDR2 is YENEEA. The CDR3 spans 15 residues. V lost 2 bases and J 2 bases, leaving 7 bases between the germline ends. The DNA of the CDR3 is TGTGCCAGCAGCTTACGGGGAACCTATAATTCACCCCTCCACTTT. As protein: CASSLRGTYNSPLHF. The complete variable domain, with remaining parts taken from reference TRBV11-3 and TRBJ1-6, reads EAGVVQSPRYKIIEKKQPVAFWCNPISGHNTLYWYLQNLGQGPELLIRYENEEAVDDSQLPKDRFSAERLKGVDSTLKIQPAELGDSAVYLCASSLRGTYNSPLHFGNGTRLTVT.